These T cell receptor beta chains were read from a single sample in a study of cytomegalovirus exposure and HLA in healthy donors. The method was immunoSEQ multiplex PCR; TCRdb's version includes in-frame clones alone and lacks a portion of them. The sample contains about 150,000 clones, roughly 80% of which appear only once. The sample comprised PBMCs. The receptors shown here come from a woman in her thirties or forties in good health and CMV-seronegative. CDR3s include the opening cysteine and the closing phenylalanine or tryptophan. A D gene is named only where the DNA matches it firmly. Size tells how often a clone was seen (once, few, many) or the class of an expanded clone, and some rows leave it out.

>.|TRBJ2-1|17|TRBD2|TRBV2
TGTGCCAGCAGTGAAGCGAGACTAGCGGGGACTTACAATGAGCAGTTCTTC
CASSEARLAGTYNEQFF
>.|TRBJ2-5|15|.|TRBV7-9
TGTGCCAGCAGCAGGGACTTACAGCGAGGGGAGACCCAGTACTTC
CASSRDLQRGETQYF
>.|TRBJ2-7|12|.|TRBV18
TGTGCCAGCTCACTTGCGGGGTCCGAGCAGTACTTC
CASSLAGSEQYF
>.|TRBJ1-6|15|.|TRBV5-1
TGCGCCAGCAGCCGTGCCGGGGGAGAGGATTCACCCCTCCACTTT
CASSRAGGEDSPLHF
>.|TRBJ1-5|14|TRBD1|TRBV19
TGTGCCACTGCCCGGGACAGGAGTTATCAGCCCCAGCATTTT
CATARDRSYQPQHF
>.|TRBJ1-2|12|.|TRBV19
TGTGCCAGTAGTATCGCGGAGGGCGGCTACACCTTC
CASSIAEGGYTF
>.|TRBJ1-2|15|.|TRBV5-6
TGTGCCAGCAGCTTGAACTCCGGCAGGGGCTATGGCTACACCTTC
CASSLNSGRGYGYTF
>.|TRBJ1-2|13|.|TRBV28
TGTGCCAGCATTCCGGGCAGGGATTTCGGCTACACCTTC
CASIPGRDFGYTF
>.|TRBJ2-1|13|.|TRBV2
TGTGCCAGCACGTCAACCCCAGGGCTTGAGCAGTTCTTC
CASTSTPGLEQFF
>.|TRBJ2-1|16|.|TRBV11-2
TGTGCCAGCAGCTTAGAGACAGCCAACTCCTACAATGAGCAGTTCTTC
CASSLETANSYNEQFF
>.|TRBJ2-7|13|.|TRBV10-3
TGTGCCTCGGTGGACTCCGGCTCCTACGAGCAGTACTTC
CASVDSGSYEQYF
>.|TRBJ2-7|14|.|TRBV7-6
TGTGCCAGCAGCGGTCTTATGGGGCGGAACGAGCAGTACTTC
CASSGLMGRNEQYF
>.|TRBJ1-1|14|.|TRBV5-4
TGTGCCAGCAGTCCGGTGGGGGGGAACACTGAAGCTTTCTTT
CASSPVGGNTEAFF
>.|TRBJ1-6|16|.|TRBV7-8
TGTGCCAGCAGCCCCCTGGGGGGGCTCGATAATTCACCCCTCCACTTT
CASSPLGGLDNSPLHF
>.|TRBJ2-5|15|TRBD2|TRBV5-1
TGCGCCAGCAGCCACCGTATTACTAGCGAGGAGACCCAGTACTTC
CASSHRITSEETQYF
>.|TRBJ2-2|14|TRBD2|TRBV27
TGTGCCAGCAGAGGGCTAGCGGGGACCGGGGAGCTGTTTTTT
CASRGLAGTGELFF
>.|TRBJ2-7|13|.|TRBV11-3
TGTGCCAGCAGCGTTCCGGGTACCTACGAGCAGTACTTC
CASSVPGTYEQYF
>.|TRBJ1-1|15|.|TRBV19
TGTGCCAGTAGTATTTTGGAGACAGTGAACACTGAAGCTTTCTTT
CASSILETVNTEAFF
>once|TRBJ2-1|14|TRBD2|TRBV10-3
TGTGCCATCAGTGACTTCCTAGCGGGCAATGAGCAGTTCTTC
CAISDFLAGNEQFF
>.|TRBJ2-7|13|.|TRBV7-8
TGTGCCAGCAGCTCCCCGGACACCTACGAGCAGTACTTC
CASSSPDTYEQYF
>once|TRBJ1-1|14|.|TRBV6-5
TGTGCCAGCAGGAGTCAGGAAAAGAACACTGAAGCTTTCTTT
CASRSQEKNTEAFF
>.|TRBJ2-3|12|TRBD1|TRBV2
TGTGCCAGCAGTCTCGACAGGGGTATGCAGTATTTT
CASSLDRGMQYF
>.|TRBJ2-3|19|TRBD2|TRBV7-7
TGTGCTAGCAGCTTGGGACTAGCGACCGGCTACACTAGCACAGATACGCAGTATTTT
CASSLGLATGYTSTDTQYF
>few|TRBJ1-1|11|.|TRBV29-1
TGCAGCTCGGGGCGGGGCACTGAAGCTTTCTTT
CSSGRGTEAFF
>.|TRBJ2-7|12|.|TRBV6-5
TGTGCCAGCAATCAGGGAGGATCCGAGCAGTACTTC
CASNQGGSEQYF
>.|TRBJ1-3|13|TRBD1|TRBV5-1
TGCGCCAGCAGCGAGGACAGGGTGGACACCATATATTTT
CASSEDRVDTIYF
>.|TRBJ2-1|16|.|TRBV7-6
TGTGCCAGCAGCTCAATACGGGGGAAGGGCTACAATGAGCAGTTCTTC
CASSSIRGKGYNEQFF
>few|TRBJ1-1|14|.|TRBV6-1
TGTGCCAGCAGTTCCTCTCCCGGGATCGGTGAAGCTTTCTTT
CASSSSPGIGEAFF
>.|TRBJ1-4|15|.|TRBV5-8
TGTGCCAGCAGCCGACAAGCAGGGTCTAATGAAAAACTGTTTTTT
CASSRQAGSNEKLFF
>.|TRBJ1-1|18|.|TRBV5-6
TGTGCCAGCAGCCCTCCCCAGGGCGGCTTCGGAATGAACACTGAAGCTTTCTTT
CASSPPQGGFGMNTEAFF
>.|TRBJ2-1|13|.|TRBV7-2
TGTGCCAGCAGCCCGCCCCCACTTTATGAGCAGTTCTTC
CASSPPPLYEQFF
>once|TRBJ1-5|15|.|TRBV19
TGTGCCAGTAGTATACTCACCGGTAGCAATCAGCCCCAGCATTTT
CASSILTGSNQPQHF
>.|TRBJ1-1|12|.|TRBV29-1
TGCAGCGTTGTCCCCGGGGACACTGAAGCTTTCTTT
CSVVPGDTEAFF
>few|TRBJ1-3|12|.|TRBV5-8
TGTGCCAGCAGCCCTAGAGGAAACACCATATATTTT
CASSPRGNTIYF
>.|TRBJ2-1|14|.|TRBV7-9
TGTGCCAGCAGCTTAGTTCGGGACTACAATGAGCAGTTCTTC
CASSLVRDYNEQFF
>.|TRBJ2-2|14|TRBD2|TRBV9
TGTGCCAGCAGCCGTAGCGGGGATGACGGGGAGCTGTTTTTT
CASSRSGDDGELFF
>.|TRBJ1-4|16|.|TRBV6-7
TGTGCCAGCAGCAACAGGGATCCCCGATGGGATGAAAAACTGTTTTTT
CASSNRDPRWDEKLFF
>.|TRBJ1-1|17|.|TRBV7-9
TGTGCCAGCAGCTTAACTGTCAGGGGCAGGGCCTTTTTTGAAGCTTTCTTT
CASSLTVRGRAFFEAFF
>.|TRBJ2-3|14|TRBD1|TRBV30
TGTGCCTGGAGTGGACAGGGGGGCACAGATACGCAGTATTTT
CAWSGQGGTDTQYF
>.|TRBJ2-7|15|TRBD1|TRBV2
TGTGCCACCAAGTCCCCGGACAGGGGGCTGTACGAGCAGTACTTC
CATKSPDRGLYEQYF
>.|TRBJ1-1|13|.|TRBV7-9
TGTGCCAGCAGCTTAGTTGAGGGCACTGAAGCTTTCTTT
CASSLVEGTEAFF
>.|TRBJ1-5|16|TRBD1|TRBV27
TGTGCCAGCAGAAAACAGGGGCCGGGTGGCAATCAGCCCCAGCATTTT
CASRKQGPGGNQPQHF
>.|TRBJ1-3|13|.|TRBV28
TGTGCCAGCAGTAACCCTTTAGCAGACACCATATATTTT
CASSNPLADTIYF
>.|TRBJ1-2|14|.|TRBV29-1
TGCAGCGTGGTTAAGCCAGGGATGTACTATGGCTACACCTTC
CSVVKPGMYYGYTF
>.|TRBJ1-5|15|.|TRBV18
TGTGCCAGCTCCACGGGGGTGGCAGAGAATCAGCCCCAGCATTTT
CASSTGVAENQPQHF
>few|TRBJ2-2|13|TRBD1|TRBV19
TGTGCCTTCGGGGACAGGAACACCGGGGAGCTGTTTTTT
CAFGDRNTGELFF
>.|TRBJ2-7|13|.|TRBV25-1
TGTGCCAGCAGTGTACCAGGGATCGGCGAGCAGTACTTC
CASSVPGIGEQYF